The 14 T cell receptor beta chains below come from one sample, sequenced in a study of identifying expanded T cells in peripheral blood. Measured with immunoSEQ multiplex PCR; TCRdb has only the in-frame clones, and not every one. The sample lists about 82,000 clones, 80% to 90% occurring once. Sequenced sample: blood. These receptors were taken from a person aged 18 to 75 in good health.

J is TRBJ2-2 and V is TRBV2; D possibly corresponds to TRBD2 (5 bases). Per the germline V gene, CDR1 is SNHLY and CDR2 is FYNNEI. V lost 4 bases and J 5 bases, leaving 11 bases between the germline ends. This CDR3 is 14 amino acids long. The CDR3 loop reads CASSGPGETGELFF. In nucleotides, the CDR3 is TGTGCCAGCAGTGGCCCCGGGGAGACCGGGGAGCTGTTTTTT.

The chain is built from TRBV6-6 and TRBJ1-2, with D maybe TRBD1 (6 bases). The V end was cut by 8 bases, the J end by 8 bases, with 15 bases between. Per the germline V gene, CDR1 is MNHNY and CDR2 is SVGAGI (reference sequence). CDR3 length: 12 residues. For the CDR3, the DNA is TGTGCCAGCCACCAGGGGAAGGACGGCTACACCTTC. This codes for CASHQGKDGYTF.

CDR3 sequence: CASSFWDRANTGELFF. The DNA of the CDR3 is TGTGCCAGCAGCTTCTGGGACAGGGCCAACACCGGGGAGCTGTTTTTT. The V call is TRBV21-1, the J call TRBJ2-2; TRBD1, the D gene given by the table, was not confirmed from the DNA. TRBV21-1 is a pseudogene. The CDR3 has 16 residues.

This chain links TRBV5-4 with TRBJ1-1; D not resolved. Germline lookup yields CDR1 SGHNT and CDR2 YYREEE (reference sequence). V was clipped by 4 bases and J by 6 bases, with 16 bases between them. This CDR3 comprises 14 residues. Here the CDR3 reads CASSKDLGLSEAFF. The DNA of the CDR3 is TGTGCCAGCAGCAAAGATCTGGGGTTATCTGAAGCTTTCTTT.

The J gene is TRBJ1-4, the V gene TRBV6-5; no clear D. The CDR3 loop spans 14 amino acids. Per germline, CDR1 MNHEY and CDR2 SVGAGI. With 4 bases removed from V and 2 bases from J, the gap between germline ends came to 8 bases. This CDR3 is CASSFGSTNEKLFF. Here the CDR3 DNA reads TGTGCCAGCAGTTTCGGCAGTACTAATGAAAAACTGTTTTTT.

The chain couples TRBV2 to TRBJ1-2; D call uncertain. Germline loops: CDR1 SNHLY, CDR2 FYNNEI. V gave up 8 bases and J gave up 2 bases, with 12 bases separating them. The CDR3 has 13 residues. As DNA, the CDR3 is TGTGCCAGCGAAAGGATGACAAACTATGGCTACACCTTC. It codes for CASERMTNYGYTF.

This chain joins TRBV6-6 and TRBJ1-2; tentative D call: TRBD1 (6 bases). Trimming cost V 6 bases and J 6 bases, with 17 bases left between them. The CDR3 length is 14 residues. Per the germline V gene, CDR1 is MNHNY and CDR2 is SVGAGI (reference sequence). Here the CDR3 DNA reads TGTGCCAGCAGGCAACATCGGGGGGGCGATGGCTACACCTTC. Its protein is CASRQHRGGDGYTF.

This chain links TRBV29-1 with TRBJ1-2; 7 bases align to TRBD1. The J segment lost 5 bases and the V segment lost 3 bases, leaving 6 bases of the junction unmatched. The CDR3 spans 13 residues. Germline loops: CDR1 SQVTM, CDR2 ANQGSEA. Here the CDR3 DNA reads TGCAGCGTTGAGCGCCAGGGGGGGTATGGCTACACCTTC. Translated, it gives CSVERQGGYGYTF. The entire variable domain, with the rest obtained from reference TRBV29-1 and TRBJ1-2, is as follows: SAVISQKPSRDICQRGTSLTIQCQVDSQVTMMFWYRQQPGQSLTLIATANQGSEATYESGFVIDKFPISRPNLTFSTLTVSNMSPEDSSIYLCSVERQGGYGYTFGSGTRLTVV.

As DNA, the CDR3 is TGTGCCACCCGGCCCGGGGACAGCTACAATGAGCAGTTCTTC. The encoded protein is CATRPGDSYNEQFF. This chain links TRBV6-6 with TRBJ2-1, with 7 bases that match TRBD1. V shed 10 bases, J shed 3 bases, and the junction held 9 bases outside the gene matches. The germline gives CDR1 MNHNY, CDR2 SVGAGI (reference sequence). CDR3 length: 14 residues.

The rearrangement links TRBV5-6 to TRBJ2-7; TRBD1 aligns across 9 bases. The germline CDR1 and CDR2 sequences are SGHDT and YYEEEE. Losses at the gene ends were 3 bases for V and 6 bases for J; bases not matched to a gene: 10. The CDR3 runs 15 residues. CDR3 DNA sequence: TGTGCCAGCAGCTCGATCGGGACAGGGATGGGCGAGCAGTACTTC. Protein product: CASSSIGTGMGEQYF.

This sequence joins TRBV23-1 and TRBJ1-2; 10 nucleotides match TRBD1. TRBV23-1 is noted as an ORF with a role that remains uncertain. V was clipped by 3 bases and J by 6 bases; unmatched bases: 7. The CDR3 length is 15 residues. As DNA, the CDR3 is TGCGCCAGCAGTCACCCGACAGGGGGCGAGGATGGCTACACCTTC. It translates to CASSHPTGGEDGYTF.

The chain is built from TRBV5-1 and TRBJ2-1; 7 bases align to TRBD1. The J segment lost 2 bases and the V segment lost 0 bases, leaving 2 bases of the junction unmatched. Germline assignment: CDR1 SGHRS and CDR2 YFSETQ. The CDR3 totals 15 residues. The CDR3 loop is CASSLEGATYNEQFF. In nucleotides, the CDR3 is TGCGCCAGCAGCTTGGAGGGGGCCACCTACAATGAGCAGTTCTTC.

This clone occurred a few times. The V and J genes are TRBV14 and TRBJ1-1, with a weak D call TRBD1 (6 bases). The CDR3 sequence is 15 residues long. Germline loops: CDR1 SGHDN, CDR2 FVKESK. Trimming shortened V by 3 bases and J by 1 base, and 12 bases separated the two germline ends. This chain's CDR3 is CASSQQTGRNTEAFF. CDR3 bases: TGTGCCAGCAGCCAGCAGACAGGCCGGAACACTGAAGCTTTCTTT.

The rearrangement joins TRBV19 to TRBJ2-7; either TRBD1 or TRBD2 may fit D (5 bases each). Germline V CDR1 and CDR2: LNHDA, SQIVND (reference sequence). This CDR3 has 13 residues. V gave up 1 base and J gave up 5 bases, with 9 bases separating them. CDR3 loop: CASSIVGGNEQYF. The CDR3 coding sequence is TGTGCCAGTAGTATAGTTGGGGGAAACGAGCAGTACTTC.